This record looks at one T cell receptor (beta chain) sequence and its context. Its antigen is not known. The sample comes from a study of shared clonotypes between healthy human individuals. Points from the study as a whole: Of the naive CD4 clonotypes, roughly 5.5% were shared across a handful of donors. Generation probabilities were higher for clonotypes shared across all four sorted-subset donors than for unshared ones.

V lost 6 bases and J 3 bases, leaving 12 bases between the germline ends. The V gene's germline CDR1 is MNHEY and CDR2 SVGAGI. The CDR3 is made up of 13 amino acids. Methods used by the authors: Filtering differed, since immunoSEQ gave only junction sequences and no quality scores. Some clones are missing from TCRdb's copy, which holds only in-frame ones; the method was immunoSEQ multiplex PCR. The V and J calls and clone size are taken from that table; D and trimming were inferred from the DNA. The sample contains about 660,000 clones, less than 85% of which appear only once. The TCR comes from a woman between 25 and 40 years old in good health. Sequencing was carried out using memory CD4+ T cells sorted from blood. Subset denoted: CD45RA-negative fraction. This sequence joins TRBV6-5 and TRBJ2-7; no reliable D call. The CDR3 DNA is TGTGCCAGCAGGGGAAGAACCCTCTACGAGCAGTACTTC. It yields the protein CASRGRTLYEQYF.